The 27 T cell receptor beta chains presented below share a single source sample, sequenced in a study of OX40 agonist ivuxolimab in advanced cancers. Here immunoSEQ multiplex PCR was the method, and the copy in TCRdb shows in-frame clones only, minus some. The data show about 38,000 clones, roughly 82% seen once. This material consisted of CD4+ or CD8+ T cells sorted from blood, taken in a trial of the OX40 agonist ivuxolimab. Receptors were obtained from an adult with an advanced solid tumor such as melanoma, head and neck, liver or kidney cancer.

V and J are TRBV28 and TRBJ2-1, with a tentative D call TRBD1 (5 bases). V shed 0 bases and J shed 4 bases, with 10 bases lying between them. This CDR3 contains 15 residues. Per germline, CDR1 MDHEN and CDR2 SYDVKM. The CDR3 loop is CASSLWGDSYNEQFF. DNA of the CDR3: TGTGCCAGCAGTTTATGGGGCGACAGTTACAATGAGCAGTTCTTC. The variable domain in full, completed from reference TRBV28 and TRBJ2-1, reads DVKVTQSSRYLVKRTGEKVFLECVQDMDHENMFWYRQDPGLGLRLIYFSYDVKMKEKGDIPEGYSVSREKKERFSLILESASTNQTSMYLCASSLWGDSYNEQFFGPGTRLTVL.

The chain is built from TRBV29-1 and TRBJ2-7; D gene unclear. In germline, CDR1 is SQVTM, CDR2 ANQGSEA. This CDR3 is built from 13 residues. Trimming stripped 3 bases from V and 3 bases from J, with 12 bases between. The CDR3 bases are TGCAGCGTTGAGTTGGGCAACCGCTACGAGCAGTACTTC. It encodes CSVELGNRYEQYF.

A single count supports this clone. The rearrangement uses TRBV18 and TRBJ1-2, with no clear D. The CDR3 runs to 14 residues. The V and J ends lost 6 bases and 0 bases respectively, with 11 bases between them. Germline V gene data show CDR1 as KGHSH and CDR2 as LQKENI. CDR3 amino acids: CASSREPSNYGYTF. In DNA, the CDR3 is TGTGCCAGCTCCCGGGAGCCTTCTAACTATGGCTACACCTTC.

The chain joins TRBV27 to TRBJ2-5; 7 bases are a match to TRBD2. V was pared by 4 bases and J by 2 bases, with 7 bases of the junction left unmatched. The CDR3 runs 15 residues. Germline assignment: CDR1 MNHEY and CDR2 SMNVEV (reference sequence). The CDR3 DNA reads as TGTGCCAGCAGTTCCTCAGGACTAGTACAAGAGACCCAGTACTTC. It specifies CASSSSGLVQETQYF.

V gene TRBV4-3 combines with J gene TRBJ1-2; D gene uncertain. The CDR3 is made up of 11 amino acids. V gave up 1 base and J gave up 8 bases, with 5 bases separating them. Germline V gene sequence: CDR1 LGHNA, CDR2 YSLEER. The CDR3 coding sequence is TGCGCCAGCAGCCAAGGACTGGGCTACACCTTC. Protein: CASSQGLGYTF.

The chain employs TRBV5-6 and TRBJ2-2; maybe TRBD2 (6 bases). V was pared by 6 bases and J by 5 bases, with 14 bases between. From germline, CDR1 is SGHDT and CDR2 YYEEEE. CDR3 length equals 14 residues. The CDR3 nucleotides are TGTGCCAGCACTTCCCGCAGCGGGACCGGGGAGCTGTTTTTT. Protein: CASTSRSGTGELFF.

The CDR3 DNA is TGCGCCAGCAGCTCACGTCCCGGGACAGGGGCCATTAACTATGGCTACACCTTC. This gives the protein CASSSRPGTGAINYGYTF. J is TRBJ1-2 and V is TRBV5-1; 10 positions agree with TRBD1. There are 18 residues in the CDR3. Germline values: CDR1 SGHRS, CDR2 YFSETQ. Unmatched junction bases numbered 12, after V lost 3 bases and J lost 1 base.

This clone was found a few times. The chain links TRBV11-3 to TRBJ2-2, with D unresolved. The CDR3 contains 14 residues. CDR1 SGHNT and CDR2 YENEEA come from the germline V gene. V was shortened by 1 base and J by 7 bases, with 10 bases between the two germline ends. CDR3 sequence reads: CASSLGSIDGELFF. The CDR3 DNA reads TGTGCCAGCAGCTTAGGCTCCATTGACGGGGAGCTGTTTTTT.

J is TRBJ1-2 and V is TRBV4-3, with 10 bases identical to TRBD1. The ends lost 4 bases at V and 8 bases at J; junction bases unmatched: 4. The CDR3 has 13 amino acids. The V gene's germline CDR1 is LGHNA and CDR2 YSLEER. The CDR3 DNA is TGCGCCAGCAGCCGTGACAGGGGGCTCGGCTACACCTTC. Translating gives CASSRDRGLGYTF.

With respect to this clone: Other nucleotide sequences in the sample specify the same CDR3. The chain employs TRBV5-1 and TRBJ2-7; TRBD1 matches at 11 bases. The V segment lost 2 bases and the J segment 6 bases; nucleotides outside the gene matches: 1. This CDR3 spans 13 amino acids. Germline V gives CDR1 SGHRS, CDR2 YFSETQ. The CDR3: CASSLGTGGEQYF. CDR3 bases: TGCGCCAGCAGCTTAGGGACAGGGGGCGAGCAGTACTTC.

The rearrangement uses TRBV4-1 and TRBJ1-2; D ambiguous. Deletions cut 1 base from V and 5 bases from J, with 17 bases between. This CDR3 is built from 16 residues. In germline, CDR1 is MGHRA, CDR2 YSYEKL. In nucleotides, the CDR3 is TGCGCCAGCAGCCAAGTCCCAGTGGTGACTCGATATGGCTACACCTTC. Amino acids: CASSQVPVVTRYGYTF.

This clone was picked up one time. The gene calls are TRBV30 and TRBJ2-7; D is possibly TRBD1 or TRBD2 (5 bases each). CDR3 length equals 14 residues. The V end lost 6 bases, the J end lost 5 bases, and 20 bases lay between the germline ends. Per germline, CDR1 GTSNPN and CDR2 SVGIG (reference sequence). CDR3 protein: CACKGQRGRNEQYF. The CDR3 coding sequence is TGTGCCTGCAAAGGCCAACGGGGACGAAACGAGCAGTACTTC. The full variable domain, with the rest looked up from reference TRBV30 and TRBJ2-7, is SQTIHQWPATLVQPVGSPLSLECTVEGTSNPNLYWYRQAAGRGLQLLFYSVGIGQISSEVPQNLSASRPQDRQFILSSKKLLLSDSGFYLCACKGQRGRNEQYFGPGTRLTVT.

The rearrangement links TRBV27 to TRBJ2-1, with 10 bases matching TRBD2. J gave up 6 bases and V 6 bases, and 5 bases lay outside the gene matches. The CDR3 is 14 residues long. Germline loops: CDR1 MNHEY, CDR2 SMNVEV (reference sequence). The CDR3 coding sequence is TGTGCCAGCAGACCGGGACTAGCGATCAATGAGCAGTTCTTC. It codes for CASRPGLAINEQFF.

This clone occurred a few times. This chain joins TRBV27 and TRBJ1-3; D not resolved. The V and J ends lost 8 bases and 1 base respectively, with 3 bases between them. The CDR3 is 11 amino acids. Germline V gene lookup returns CDR1 MNHEY and CDR2 SMNVEV (reference sequence). CDR3 residues: CASQSGNTIYF. The CDR3 DNA is TGTGCCAGCCAATCTGGAAACACCATATATTTT.

The J gene is TRBJ2-5, the V gene TRBV4-3; 12 bases agree with TRBD2. The end of the DNA is better explained by TRBJ2-7, so the J call may be wrong. The CDR3 runs to 15 residues. Germline CDR1 and CDR2: LGHNA and YSLEER. CDR3 nucleotide sequence: TGCGCCAGCAGCCTGACTAGCGGGAGTCTATACGAGCAGTACTTC. Translation: CASSLTSGSLYEQYF.

V and J are TRBV2 and TRBJ1-5; TRBD1 agrees at 9 bases. The CDR3 is made up of 15 amino acids. CDR1 is SNHLY and CDR2 is FYNNEI in the germline V gene. Trimming cost V 6 bases and J 0 bases; bases outside gene matches: 3. The CDR3 spells CASRQGAGSNQPQHF. The CDR3 coding sequence is TGTGCCAGCAGACAGGGGGCAGGTAGCAATCAGCCCCAGCATTTT.

This clone was detected only a few times. The gene calls are TRBV5-1 and TRBJ2-7; 10 nucleotides match TRBD1. Trimming at V came to 8 bases and at J to 4 bases, leaving 9 bases not matched to a gene. Germline CDR1 and CDR2: SGHRS and YFSETQ. The CDR3 is made up of 14 amino acids. The CDR3 DNA reads as TGCGCCAGTCAAGCCGGGACAGGGGCATACGAGCAGTACTTC. Its protein product is CASQAGTGAYEQYF.

The chain is built from TRBV9 and TRBJ2-2, with TRBD2 identical over 9 bases. Germline-derived CDR1 and CDR2 are SGDLS and YYNGEE. The CDR3 runs to 16 residues. V dropped 1 base and J dropped 0; count of bases not matched to a gene: 1. CDR3 DNA sequence: TGTGCCAGCAGCGTAAGCGGGGGGACGAACACCGGGGAGCTGTTTTTT. It translates to CASSVSGGTNTGELFF.

V and J are TRBV7-8 and TRBJ1-3; TRBD1 might be the D (5 bases). The ends were cut back, 5 bases at V and 4 bases at J, with 12 bases in the middle. CDR3 length: 14 residues. Germline CDR1 SGHVS, CDR2 FQNEAQ. This CDR3 is CASSINRRGNTIYF. Written as DNA, the CDR3 is TGTGCCAGCAGCATCAACAGGAGGGGAAACACCATATATTTT. Looking up the rest from reference TRBV7-8 and TRBJ1-3 gives the full variable domain: GAGVSQSPRYKVAKRGQDVALRCDPISGHVSLFWYQQALGQGPEFLTYFQNEAQLDKSGLPSDRFFAERPEGSVSTLKIQRTQQEDSAVYLCASSINRRGNTIYFGEGSWLTVV.

This clone turned up a few times. The CDR3 coding sequence is TGTGCCAGCAGCCGGGACAGTGCTAATCAGCCCCAGCATTTT. Protein sequence: CASSRDSANQPQHF. V and J are TRBV7-8 and TRBJ1-5; 7 positions agree with TRBD1. J was trimmed by 4 bases and V by 5 bases; bases with no gene match: 5. CDR3 size: 14 residues. The germline CDR1 and CDR2 sequences are SGHVS and FQNEAQ.

The V gene is TRBV6-5, the J gene TRBJ1-1, with D unresolved. Trimming left V 1 base short and J 6 bases short, with 12 bases between. The germline V gene has CDR1 MNHEY and CDR2 SVGAGI. The CDR3 totals 14 residues. The CDR3 DNA follows: TGTGCCAGCAGTTACTTCGAGGGCTCCTCTGAAGCTTTCTTT. Translated, it gives CASSYFEGSSEAFF.

The chain combines TRBV7-2 with TRBJ1-2; the D is unclear. Germline CDR1 is SGHTA and CDR2 is FQGNSA. Trimming removed 3 bases from V and 4 bases from J, with 6 bases in between. The CDR3 sequence is 12 residues long. The DNA of the CDR3 is TGTGCCAGCAGCTTGGATGTCTATGGCTACACCTTC. This encodes CASSLDVYGYTF.

The chain joins TRBV6-1 to TRBJ2-7, with TRBD1 identical over 7 bases. This CDR3 comprises 14 residues. V was clipped by 5 bases and J by 2 bases; unmatched bases: 6. Germline CDR1 MNHNS, CDR2 SASEGT. The CDR3 region is CASSSDRAAYEQYF. In DNA, the CDR3 is TGTGCCAGCAGTTCCGACAGGGCCGCCTACGAGCAGTACTTC.

The chain recombines TRBV6-1 with TRBJ2-3; 8 positions agree with TRBD2. This CDR3 spans 15 amino acids. J was trimmed by 1 base and V by 8 bases; bases with no gene match: 8. Germline V lookup: CDR1 MNHNS, CDR2 SASEGT. The CDR3 DNA sequence: TGTGCCAGCGACGCACCAGCGGGAGGCACAGATACGCAGTATTTT. It is translated as CASDAPAGGTDTQYF.

This chain links TRBV25-1 with TRBJ1-2, with 9 bases lining up with TRBD1. Germline CDR1 and CDR2: MGHDK and SYGVNS. V dropped 5 bases and J dropped 0; count of bases not matched to a gene: 7. The CDR3 extends over 16 amino acids. CDR3 nucleotide sequence: TGTGCCAGCAGTTGGGGACAGGGCTTAGCTAACTATGGCTACACCTTC. Protein: CASSWGQGLANYGYTF.

The genes are TRBV4-2 and TRBJ2-7; 8 nucleotides align to TRBD2. CDR3 length equals 16 residues. CDR1 and CDR2 (germline): LGHNA, YNFKEQ. Unmatched junction bases numbered 8, after V lost 1 base and J lost 3 bases. CDR3 amino acids: CASSQGSAGGGYEQYF. Here the CDR3 DNA reads TGTGCCAGCAGCCAAGGGTCGGCGGGAGGTGGCTACGAGCAGTACTTC.

The CDR3 reads CASSVGYYGYEQYF. The CDR3 nucleotides read TGTGCCAGCAGCGTAGGATACTATGGCTACGAGCAGTACTTC. The rearrangement links TRBV9 to TRBJ2-7, with unresolved D. The CDR3 extends over 14 amino acids. Trimming shortened V by 0 bases and J by 3 bases, and 10 bases separated the two germline ends. CDR1 is SGDLS and CDR2 is YYNGEE in the germline V gene. Combining the CDR3 with reference TRBV9 and TRBJ2-7 gives the whole variable domain DSGVTQTPKHLITATGQRVTLRCSPRSGDLSVYWYQQSLDQGLQFLIQYYNGEERAKGNILERFSAQQFPDLHSELNLSSLELGDSALYFCASSVGYYGYEQYFGPGTRLTVT.